These 22 T cell receptor beta chains were all obtained from the same sample, sequenced in a study of shared clonotypes between healthy human individuals. Naivety among CD8 cells was defined by CD45RO negativity and positive CCR7 selection, thereby excluding terminally differentiated effector memory CD45RA+ cells. Clones were sequenced by immunoSEQ multiplex PCR, and TCRdb holds only the in-frame ones, with some missing. The sample has more than 500,000 clones; approximately 95% are singletons. Sequencing input: naive CD8+ T cells sorted from blood. These TCRs come from a woman aged 25 to 45 in good health.

The CDR3 here is CASSSPGEGNTEAFF. DNA for the CDR3: TGTGCCAGCAGTTCCCCCGGGGAGGGGAACACTGAAGCTTTCTTT. The chain is built from TRBV6-5 and TRBJ1-1; the D is unclear. CDR1 and CDR2 (germline): MNHEY, SVGAGI. The CDR3 loop spans 15 amino acids. Trimming removed 4 bases at V and 1 base at J, with 13 bases between.

This clone was picked up one time. The chain employs TRBV5-6 and TRBJ1-5, with 8 bases identical to TRBD1. This CDR3 region has 15 residues. Germline lookup yields CDR1 SGHDT and CDR2 YYEEEE. The junction had 4 bases not matched to a gene; V was cut back by 4 bases and J by 1 base. Written as DNA, the CDR3 is TGTGCCAGCAGCACAGGGGGAGGAAGCAATCAGCCCCAGCATTTT. It is translated as CASSTGGGSNQPQHF.

The chain combines TRBV10-3 with TRBJ2-1; D remains ambiguous. The CDR3 is made up of 13 amino acids. Trimming shortened V by 0 bases and J by 7 bases, and 7 bases separated the two germline ends. The germline V gene has CDR1 ENHRY and CDR2 SYGVKD. DNA for the CDR3: TGTGCCATCAGTGAGTCGCTCTTGAATGAGCAGTTCTTC. This codes for CAISESLLNEQFF.

The V and J genes are TRBV7-9 and TRBJ1-1; D unresolved. The V gene's germline CDR1 is SEHNR and CDR2 FQNEAQ (reference sequence). This CDR3 comprises 11 residues. V was cut by 4 bases and J by 7 bases, with 7 bases left in between. The CDR3: CASSSTVEAFF. The CDR3 coding sequence is TGTGCCAGCAGCTCGACGGTTGAAGCTTTCTTT.

This chain links TRBV21-1 with TRBJ2-7; the table's TRBD1 call for D was not verified on the DNA. TRBV21-1 has pseudogene status. The CDR3 is 15 residues long. Here the CDR3 reads CASSKSQKTGYEQYF. The CDR3 region has the DNA TGTGCCAGCAGCAAAAGCCAAAAGACAGGTTACGAGCAGTACTTC.

This chain links TRBV28 with TRBJ2-3; 12 nucleotides match TRBD2. The CDR3 contains 15 residues. CDR1 is MDHEN and CDR2 is SYDVKM in the germline V gene. After removal of 5 bases from V and 2 bases from J, the junction contained 2 bases not matched to a gene. The CDR3: CASSLAGGFTDTQYF. CDR3 DNA sequence: TGTGCCAGCAGTCTAGCGGGAGGGTTCACAGATACGCAGTATTTT.

The genes are TRBV27 and TRBJ2-1; no firm D call. Between the trimmed V and J ends, which lost 3 bases and 8 bases, there was a span of 11 bases. Germline lookup yields CDR1 MNHEY and CDR2 SMNVEV (reference sequence). CDR3 length equals 13 residues. The CDR3 loop reads CASSLSEWDEQFF. CDR3 sequence (DNA): TGTGCCAGCAGTTTGTCAGAGTGGGATGAGCAGTTCTTC.

As to this clone: This specimen includes other DNA sequences encoding the same CDR3. The J gene is TRBJ1-1, the V gene TRBV16; no clear D gene. The V gene lost 0 bases and the J gene lost 3 bases, with 5 bases spanning the gap. Germline CDR1 is KGHSY and CDR2 is FQNENV. This CDR3 region has 13 residues. CDR3 loop: CASSQSGDTEAFF. Written as DNA, the CDR3 is TGTGCCAGCAGCCAATCCGGAGACACTGAAGCTTTCTTT.

V usage is TRBV2 and J usage is TRBJ2-7; D is ambiguous. This CDR3 region has 11 residues. Germline V gene data show CDR1 as SNHLY and CDR2 as FYNNEI. Trimming removed 7 bases from V and 3 bases from J, with 7 bases in between. CDR3 DNA sequence: TGTGCCAGCACTGCTTACTACGAGCAGTACTTC. This gives the protein CASTAYYEQYF.

The V and J genes are TRBV11-2 and TRBJ2-3; D possibly uses TRBD1 or TRBD2 (5 bases each). Deletions cut 5 bases from V and 5 bases from J, with 14 bases between. Germline-derived CDR1 and CDR2 are SGHAT and FQNNGV. The CDR3 has 14 residues. The CDR3 DNA reads TGTGCCAGCAGCCCGGGACCGAAACAAGATACGCAGTATTTT. It translates to CASSPGPKQDTQYF.

The rearrangement uses TRBV27 and TRBJ2-2; D is ambiguous. The length of the CDR3 is 13 residues. Trimming pared 3 bases from V and 7 bases from J, leaving 9 bases between. CDR1 is MNHEY and CDR2 is SMNVEV in the germline V gene (reference sequence). The CDR3 DNA follows: TGTGCCAGCAGTTTGCGCGGTGGCGGGGAGCTGTTTTTT. Amino acids: CASSLRGGGELFF.

The genes are TRBV4-1 and TRBJ1-2; possibly TRBD1 for D (5 bases). Looked up from germline, CDR1 is MGHRA and CDR2 is YSYEKL. The CDR3 is 14 residues long. The germline V and J ends were trimmed by 3 bases and 8 bases, with 16 bases remaining between them. The CDR3 DNA reads as TGCGCCAGCAGCCAGCTCGGGACGGCGGGGGGCTACACCTTC. Its protein is CASSQLGTAGGYTF.

This CDR3 reads CASSPDSMNTEAFF. CDR3 in DNA: TGTGCCAGCAGCCCCGACAGCATGAACACTGAAGCTTTCTTT. The chain couples TRBV28 to TRBJ1-1; D is possibly TRBD1 (5 bases). Germline CDR1 reads MDHEN; CDR2 reads SYDVKM. The CDR3 sequence is 14 residues long. V lost 6 bases and J lost 0, with 11 bases in between.

The rearrangement uses TRBV27 and TRBJ2-5; D is unclear. The DNA matches TRBJ2-7 better at its end, which makes the J call doubtful. The germline CDR1 and CDR2 sequences are MNHEY and SMNVEV (reference sequence). The CDR3 length is 13 residues. CDR3 region: CASSLDGVGEQYF. The CDR3 nucleotides are TGTGCCAGCAGTTTAGATGGGGTGGGCGAGCAGTACTTC.

This chain links TRBV7-7 with TRBJ2-3; 8 nucleotides line up with TRBD2. The CDR3 is 18 residues long. Germline V CDR1 and CDR2: SSHAT, FNYEAQ (reference sequence). V lost 5 bases and J lost 4; bases outside the gene matches: 17. As DNA, the CDR3 is TGTGCCAGCAGCCCCAATAGCGGGGTGGGCCTAATTGCAGATACGCAGTATTTT. Translated, it gives CASSPNSGVGLIADTQYF. Full variable domain (rest looked up from reference TRBV7-7 and TRBJ2-3): GAGVSQSPRYKVTKRGQDVTLRCDPISSHATLYWYQQALGQGPEFLTYFNYEAQPDKSGLPSDRFSAERPEGSISTLTIQRTEQRDSAMYRCASSPNSGVGLIADTQYFGPGTRLTVL.

This clone was found once. V usage is TRBV19 and J usage is TRBJ2-7; a possible D gene is TRBD1 (6 bases). Trimming removed 3 bases from V and 0 bases from J, with 12 bases in between. CDR1 and CDR2 from the germline V gene are LNHDA and SQIVND (reference sequence). The CDR3 is made up of 15 amino acids. CDR3 amino acids: CASSIFQGPSYEQYF. The DNA for the CDR3 is TGTGCCAGTAGTATCTTTCAGGGGCCCTCCTACGAGCAGTACTTC. Looking up the rest from reference TRBV19 and TRBJ2-7 gives the full variable domain: DGGITQSPKYLFRKEGQNVTLSCEQNLNHDAMYWYRQDPGQGLRLIYYSQIVNDFQKGDIAEGYSVSREKKESFPLTVTSAQKNPTAFYLCASSIFQGPSYEQYFGPGTRLTVT.

This clone occurred once. V usage is TRBV19 and J usage is TRBJ2-5; D call uncertain. The tail of the sequence fits TRBJ2-7 better, so the J call may be wrong. The CDR3 is 14 amino acids. Germline-derived CDR1 and CDR2 are LNHDA and SQIVND (reference sequence). The CDR3 here is CASSKPWDSYEQYF. The DNA for the CDR3 is TGTGCCAGTAGCAAACCTTGGGACTCCTACGAGCAGTACTTC.

J is TRBJ2-3 and V is TRBV11-2; D not resolved. The CDR3 is made up of 11 amino acids. Trimming stripped 5 bases from V and 6 bases from J, with 6 bases between. Looked up from germline, CDR1 is SGHAT and CDR2 is FQNNGV. Here the CDR3 DNA reads TGTGCCAGCAGCCCGACGGATACGCAGTATTTT. Its protein is CASSPTDTQYF.

The V gene is TRBV2, the J gene TRBJ1-1; 8 nucleotides agree with TRBD1. This CDR3 spans 15 amino acids. V was clipped by 5 bases and J by 5 bases; unmatched bases: 10. CDR1 and CDR2 (germline): SNHLY, FYNNEI. The CDR3 spells CASSPMTGEVTEAFF. The CDR3 DNA is TGTGCCAGCAGTCCCATGACAGGGGAGGTTACTGAAGCTTTCTTT.

The chain is built from TRBV2 and TRBJ2-5; maybe TRBD1 (6 bases). The DNA end is more similar to TRBJ2-7, so the J call may be wrong. This CDR3 contains 13 residues. Germline CDR1 reads SNHLY; CDR2 reads FYNNEI. The DNA of the CDR3 is TGTGCCACCACAGAAACAGGGTCCTACGAGCAGTACTTC. Protein product: CATTETGSYEQYF.

This clone appeared once. This same CDR3 is encoded by further DNA sequences in the sample. CDR3: CASSQGLANTGELFF. For the CDR3, the DNA is TGCGCCAGCAGCCAAGGTCTAGCGAACACCGGGGAGCTGTTTTTT. The chain links TRBV4-1 to TRBJ2-2; D uncertain. In germline, CDR1 is MGHRA, CDR2 YSYEKL. This CDR3 has 15 residues. The V and J ends lost 1 base and 0 bases respectively, with 6 bases between them.

The rearrangement links TRBV27 to TRBJ2-1, with D possibly being TRBD2 (6 bases). Germline CDR1 reads MNHEY; CDR2 reads SMNVEV (reference sequence). This CDR3 comprises 14 residues. Trimming shortened V by 6 bases and J by 5 bases, and 14 bases separated the two germline ends. CDR3 sequence (DNA): TGTGCCAGCAGCCCGGGACTGTATAACAATGAGCAGTTCTTC. Protein product: CASSPGLYNNEQFF.